This T cell receptor beta chain comes out of a study of CD8+ T cells in alopecia areata. The study, taken as a whole, reports: Association of baseline CD8+ expansion with response is uncertain owing to one nonresponder. During tofacitinib treatment, many expanded lesional clones remained in scalp and blood. Scalp clonality and expanded CD8+ clones among the top 100 fell significantly with tofacitinib. Alphabeta T cells residing in normal skin are also sequenced in scalp samples.

The treatment is: oral pan-JAK inhibitor, 5-10 mg twice daily. There are a few counts of this clone. The antigen is undetermined. Sequencing used cDNA as its template, made by extracting RNA and reverse transcribing it. The repertoire was sequenced with immunoSEQ multiplex PCR; TCRdb's copy has only in-frame clones and lacks some. Found here are around 270,000 clones, 55% to 75% of them singletons; the top ten hold more than 1.5%. Between the trimmed V and J ends, which lost 9 bases and 2 bases, there was a span of 13 bases. There are 13 residues in the CDR3. Germline V gives CDR1 ENHRY, CDR2 SYGVKD. V usage is TRBV10-3 and J usage is TRBJ2-5; D is unclear. The TCR sequence derives from a human donor with alopecia areata. This sample comprised CD4+ T cells sorted from blood, obtained at week 24, from a patient treated with tofacitinib. The CDR3 region is CAISNRDQETQYF. The CDR3, as DNA: TGTGCCATTTCAAATAGGGATCAAGAGACCCAGTACTTC.